These T cell receptor beta chains were read from a single sample in a study of T cell changes during pregnancy in multiple sclerosis. Generated by immunoSEQ multiplex PCR, the TCRdb table keeps only in-frame clones and is missing some. Among just under 70,000 clones, about 89% were seen once, and the ten largest hold around 0.86%. This sample comprised peripheral blood, obtained in the second trimester of pregnancy. The receptors derive from a female donor with multiple sclerosis, enrolled in a pregnancy study. Both conserved end residues are part of each CDR3. Each record gives: V gene, J gene, clone size, D gene, CDR3 DNA, CDR3 protein. A D gene is named only where the DNA matches it firmly. Some rows have no size entry. The others give once, few or many, or a class for an expanded clone.

>TRBV7-9|TRBJ1-2|NA|TRBD1
TGTGCCAGCAGCTTAGGGACAGGAGGTAACTATGGCTACACCTTC
CASSLGTGGNYGYTF
>TRBV7-9|TRBJ2-7|NA|TRBD2
TGTGCCAGCAGACCTGTAGCGGGGCACTCCTACGAGCAGTACTTC
CASRPVAGHSYEQYF
>TRBV30|TRBJ2-3|few|NA
TGTGCCTGGAGTGTACCGGGGGTGGGTACGCAGTATTTT
CAWSVPGVGTQYF
>TRBV2|TRBJ1-2|NA|NA
TGTGCCAGCAGTCCACAGGGACGTAAGGGCTACACCTTC
CASSPQGRKGYTF
>TRBV9|TRBJ2-3|NA|TRBD2
TGTGCCAGCAGCCTAGCGGGGGGGCGCACAGATACGCAGTATTTT
CASSLAGGRTDTQYF
>TRBV19|TRBJ1-2|NA|NA
TGTGCCAGTAGTAAAGCCGATTTTAACTATGGCTACACCTTC
CASSKADFNYGYTF
>TRBV6-1|TRBJ1-1|NA|NA
TGTGCCAGCAGGGGGGCGCCGGTTGAAGCTTTCTTT
CASRGAPVEAFF
>TRBV4-2|TRBJ2-1|NA|NA
TGTGCCAGCAGTCGTTTGACAGAGCAGTTCTTC
CASSRLTEQFF
>TRBV9|TRBJ2-1|NA|NA
TGTGCCAGCAGCGTAGGGGGCACATGGCATGAGCAGTTCTTC
CASSVGGTWHEQFF
>TRBV5-6|TRBJ1-5|NA|NA
TGTGCCAGCAGCTTTAGGCGGGAAATATCTCAGCCCCAGCATTTT
CASSFRREISQPQHF
>TRBV11-2|TRBJ2-7|NA|TRBD2
TGTGCCAGCAGCACCCGGACTAGCGGTACCAGCTCCTACGAGCAGTACTTC
CASSTRTSGTSSYEQYF
>TRBV5-4|TRBJ2-5|NA|NA
TGTGCCAGCAGCTTGAGGGGGGGAGAGACCCAGTACTTC
CASSLRGGETQYF
>TRBV10-3|TRBJ1-6|few|NA
TGTGCCATCAGCAGAGAGGGAGGATGGGACTCACCCCTCCACTTT
CAISREGGWDSPLHF
>TRBV10-2|TRBJ1-5|NA|NA
TGCGCCAGCAGTAGTACCTATAGCAATCAGCCCCAGCATTTT
CASSSTYSNQPQHF
>TRBV11-3|TRBJ2-1|NA|TRBD2
TGTGCCAGCAGCTTCCGGACTAGCGGGGGAGGCAATGAGCAGTTCTTC
CASSFRTSGGGNEQFF
>TRBV30|TRBJ2-2|NA|TRBD2
TGTGCCTGGATCCCCATCGGGACTAGCGGGGGGGCCTCCTCCGGGGAGCTGTTTTTT
CAWIPIGTSGGASSGELFF
>TRBV21-1|TRBJ1-2|NA|NA
TGTGCCAGCAGCACAAACGGGGAGGCCTATGGCTACACCTTC
CASSTNGEAYGYTF
>TRBV6-5|TRBJ1-4|NA|NA
TGTGCCAGCAGTTACTCGAGCGGGGTTGGGGAAAAACTGTTTTTT
CASSYSSGVGEKLFF
>TRBV29-1|TRBJ2-7|NA|NA
TGCAGCGTTGAGACTAGCTCCTACGAGCAGTACTTC
CSVETSSYEQYF
>TRBV6-5|TRBJ1-5|NA|TRBD1
TGTGCCAGCAGTCCAGGACAGGGGGGTCAGCCCCAGCATTTT
CASSPGQGGQPQHF
>TRBV30|TRBJ1-1|NA|TRBD1
TGTGCCTGGAGTACTACCCGGACAGGCGTCCACACTGAAGCTTTCTTT
CAWSTTRTGVHTEAFF
>TRBV9|TRBJ2-1|NA|TRBD2
TGTGCCAGCAGCCCAACTAGCGGCCCCTACAATGAGCAGTTCTTC
CASSPTSGPYNEQFF
>TRBV5-5|TRBJ1-1|NA|NA
TGTGCCAGCAGCTTGGAGGACTTAATGAACACTGAAGCTTTCTTT
CASSLEDLMNTEAFF
>TRBV30|TRBJ2-1|NA|NA
TGTGCCTGGAGCAAGGTTTTGGGGGCGGGCAATGAGCAGTTCTTC
CAWSKVLGAGNEQFF
>TRBV4-3|TRBJ1-2|once|NA
TGCGCCAGCAGCCAAGGGACAGCTCAATATGGCTACACCTTC
CASSQGTAQYGYTF
>TRBV19|TRBJ2-3|NA|NA
TGTGCCAGTAGTATATCGGGTCAGACAGATACGCAGTATTTT
CASSISGQTDTQYF
>TRBV6-5|TRBJ1-6|NA|NA
TGTGCCAGCAGTACCGGGACTGCACTCCACTTT
CASSTGTALHF
>TRBV7-2|TRBJ2-7|NA|TRBD1
TGTGCCAGCAGCTCCTCACCGGACAGGGCAAGCTACGAGCAGTACTTC
CASSSSPDRASYEQYF
>TRBV4-3|TRBJ1-4|NA|NA
TGCGCCAGCAGCCAAGACTGGGGGCGCAATGAAAAACTGTTTTTT
CASSQDWGRNEKLFF
>TRBV14|TRBJ2-1|NA|TRBD1
TGTGCCAGCAAGGGACAGGGATGGGGTGAGCAGTTCTTC
CASKGQGWGEQFF
>TRBV14|TRBJ2-1|NA|TRBD2
TGTGCCAGCAGCCAACGACTAGCGGGGGGTCTGAATGAGCAGTTCTTC
CASSQRLAGGLNEQFF
>TRBV21-1|TRBJ1-4|NA|NA
TGTGCCAGCTCTGGAGGTGAGAATAGTAACGAAAAACTGTTTTTT
CASSGGENSNEKLFF
>TRBV6-1|TRBJ1-5|NA|NA
TGTGCCAGCAGTTTACAGGGTATCAAGCCCCAGCATTTT
CASSLQGIKPQHF
>TRBV5-1|TRBJ2-6|NA|NA
TGCGCCAGCAGCTTGGTACAGGTGTTCTCTGGGGCCAACGTCCTGACTTTC
CASSLVQVFSGANVLTF
>TRBV7-7|TRBJ2-1|NA|NA
TGTGCTAGCAGCTTAGACGGGGTGTACAATGAGCAGTTCTTC
CASSLDGVYNEQFF
>TRBV4-2|TRBJ2-7|NA|NA
TGTGCCAGCAGCCGCCCCGATGAGGGAAGGGAGCAGTACTTC
CASSRPDEGREQYF
>TRBV6-1|TRBJ1-5|many|NA
TGTGCCAGCAGTGAAGGTCAGGGCGGCAATCAGCCCCAGCATTTT
CASSEGQGGNQPQHF
>TRBV30|TRBJ2-2|NA|NA
TGTGCCTGGTGGGCCGACGCCGGGGAGCTGTTTTTT
CAWWADAGELFF
>TRBV10-3|TRBJ2-2|NA|TRBD2
TGTGCCATCAGAACTAGCGGGGGAACCGGGGAGCTGTTTTTT
CAIRTSGGTGELFF
>TRBV5-6|TRBJ2-4|once|TRBD2
TGTGCCAGCAGCGCGGGGGGGGTAACCAAAAACATTCAGTACTTC
CASSAGGVTKNIQYF
>TRBV7-2|TRBJ2-2|NA|TRBD2
TGTGCCAGCAGGACTAGCGGGGGCAGCACCGGGGAGCTGTTTTTT
CASRTSGGSTGELFF
>TRBV6-6|TRBJ1-1|NA|NA
TGTGCCAGCAGACAGGGCGGGGGCACTGAAGCTTTCTTT
CASRQGGGTEAFF
>TRBV5-1|TRBJ2-1|once|TRBD1
TGCGCCAGCAGCCCGGACAGGCGCAATGAGCAGTTCTTC
CASSPDRRNEQFF
>TRBV2|TRBJ2-2|NA|TRBD2
TGTGCCAGGGGTGGGACTAGCCGTAACACCGGGGAGCTGTTTTTT
CARGGTSRNTGELFF
>TRBV30|TRBJ1-2|NA|NA
TGTGCCTGGAGTGTAACAGCGGCCTATGGCTACACCTTC
CAWSVTAAYGYTF
>TRBV9|TRBJ1-2|once|NA
TGTGCCAGCAGCGCCCTTGGCAGCTATGGCTACACCTTC
CASSALGSYGYTF
>TRBV10-3|TRBJ1-2|NA|NA
TGTGCCATCAGTGAGTCGTCTGGCAGGGCTGGCTACACCTTC
CAISESSGRAGYTF
>TRBV5-5|TRBJ2-3|NA|NA
TGTGCCAGCAGCTTGGTCAGCGGATCCACAGATACGCAGTATTTT
CASSLVSGSTDTQYF